This T cell receptor (beta chain) was sequenced in a study of OX40 agonist ivuxolimab in advanced cancers. Study overall: Aged 23 to 79 with a mean of 60 years, they were about 78% male. Earlier anti-PD-1, anti-PD-L1 or anti-CTLA-4 therapy was permitted; about 44% had received some. Study-level results: Averaging showed that CD8+ T cells had more expanded clones than CD4+ did.

The table came from immunoSEQ multiplex PCR; TCRdb's copy has only in-frame clones and leaves some out. The data hold roughly 70,000 clones, with 65% to 90% observed a single time. Sampling of blood occurred at baseline, cycle 4 day 1, and cycle 7 day 1. Comment on this clone: The antigen remains unidentified.

With V trimmed by 0 bases and J by 4 bases, 8 bases remained unmatched. The CDR3 totals 19 residues. Germline assignment: CDR1 SGHDT and CDR2 YYEEEE. This TCR was recovered from an adult with an advanced solid tumor such as melanoma, head and neck, liver or kidney cancer. The chain recombines TRBV5-6 with TRBJ2-3, with 16 bases fitting TRBD2. Sequenced material: CD4+ or CD8+ T cells sorted from blood, taken in a trial of the OX40 agonist ivuxolimab. CDR3 coding DNA: TGTGCCAGCAGCTTGGTCCCCCCGGGACTAGCGGGGGGGCCAGATACGCAGTATTTT. This sequence encodes CASSLVPPGLAGGPDTQYF. Together with reference TRBV5-6 and TRBJ2-3, the CDR3 gives the full variable domain: DAGVTQSPTHLIKTRGQQVTLRCSPKSGHDTVSWYQQALGQGPQFIFQYYEEEERQRGNFPDRFSGHQFPNYSSELNVNALLLGDSALYLCASSLVPPGLAGGPDTQYFGPGTRLTVL.